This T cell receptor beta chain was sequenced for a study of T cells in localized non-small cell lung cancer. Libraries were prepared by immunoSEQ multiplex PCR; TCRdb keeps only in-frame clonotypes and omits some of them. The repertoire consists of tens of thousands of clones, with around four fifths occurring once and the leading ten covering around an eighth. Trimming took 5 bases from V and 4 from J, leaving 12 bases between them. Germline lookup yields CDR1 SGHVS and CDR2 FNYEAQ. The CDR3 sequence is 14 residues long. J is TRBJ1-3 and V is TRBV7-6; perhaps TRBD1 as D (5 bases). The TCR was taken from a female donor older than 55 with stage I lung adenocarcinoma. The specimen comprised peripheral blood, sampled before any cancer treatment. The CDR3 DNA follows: TGTGCCAGCAGCGGAAGGGGCCACGGAAACACCATATATTTT. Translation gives CASSGRGHGNTIYF.